The rows below give T cell receptor beta chains drawn from one sample of a study of T cells after posttransplantation cyclophosphamide. Method: immunoSEQ multiplex PCR; TCRdb's copy keeps in-frame clones and lacks some. In the table there are some 10,000 clones, roughly 88% of which are singletons. The sequences come from PBMCs, collected after an allogeneic stem cell transplant with a calcineurin inhibitor and methotrexate. The receptor source for this set is a male patient aged 30 to 39 who received an allogeneic stem cell transplant from an unrelated donor, was CMV-positive, and had no GVHD. Some of the T cells may derive from the graft donor. CDR3s include the opening cysteine and the closing phenylalanine or tryptophan. A D gene is named only where the DNA matches it firmly. Some rows have no size entry. The others give once, few or many, or a class for an expanded clone.

TRBJ2-5 TRBV4-3 . . CASSQDPGGETQYF
TRBJ2-2 TRBV7-7 once TRBD2 CASSLAGGAGELFF
TRBJ1-2 TRBV9 . . CASSGDSGYTF
TRBJ1-5 TRBV6-5 . TRBD1 CASKQGQDQPQHF
TRBJ1-1 TRBV5-6 . . CASSLWGLNTEAFF
TRBJ2-7 TRBV6-5 . TRBD2 CASSYAYGRGEQYF
TRBJ2-1 TRBV5-1 . . CASSFPPPGNEQFF
TRBJ1-2 TRBV2 . . CASFRVNYGYTF
TRBJ2-1 TRBV29-1 . TRBD2 CSVGRQAGGPGEQFF
TRBJ2-7 TRBV7-2 . . CASSEDTYSYEQYF
TRBJ1-5 TRBV4-1 . . CASSQVSGDNQPQHF
TRBJ2-5 TRBV5-4 . TRBD2 CASSSKREGQETQYF
TRBJ2-2 TRBV9 . . CASSAHKGLQTGELFF
TRBJ1-5 TRBV7-2 . . CASSLTGNWDQPQHF
TRBJ2-3 TRBV2 . . CASSALYTDTQYF
TRBJ2-5 TRBV5-1 . . CASSLANAEETQYF
TRBJ1-5 TRBV6-5 few . CASSGQQNQPQHF
TRBJ1-2 TRBV29-1 few . CSVVSGNGYTF
TRBJ2-2 TRBV4-1 few TRBD2 CASSRSWTSGRTGELFF
TRBJ1-4 TRBV6-5 once . CASSYSTGGAGEKLFF
TRBJ2-7 TRBV6-1 . . CASLWAAPYEQYF
TRBJ2-1 TRBV30 once TRBD2 CAWSKGLAAYNEQFF
TRBJ2-7 TRBV4-3 . . CASSQNQREPSYEQYF
TRBJ2-3 TRBV11-1 . . CASSSGNTDTQYF
TRBJ2-7 TRBV5-1 . . CASSLDSRGLVGEQYF
TRBJ2-3 TRBV5-4 . . CASSSRAAGTDTQYF
TRBJ2-2 TRBV19 . TRBD2 CASRDGTMNTGELFF